Each of the 21 T cell receptor beta chains below was sequenced from the same sample in a study of identifying expanded T cells in peripheral blood. Only in-frame clones appear in the TCRdb table, and some are missing; sequencing was by immunoSEQ multiplex PCR. The table lists about 58,000 clones, approximately 90% of them singletons. The specimen sequenced was blood. The receptor source for this set is a person aged 18-70 years in good health.

The CDR3 reads CASSPSGGSYNEQFF. In DNA, the CDR3 is TGTGCCAGCAGCCCCTCGGGGGGGTCCTACAATGAGCAGTTCTTC. The gene calls are TRBV9 and TRBJ2-1; 8 positions match TRBD2. CDR3 length equals 15 residues. Germline assignment: CDR1 SGDLS and CDR2 YYNGEE. Trimming at V came to 4 bases and at J to 1 base, leaving 4 bases not matched to a gene.

The count of this clone is one. V usage is TRBV5-1 and J usage is TRBJ2-1; possibly TRBD2 for D (6 bases). Looked up from germline, CDR1 is SGHRS and CDR2 is YFSETQ. CDR3 length: 15 amino acids. The germline V and J ends were trimmed by 0 bases and 1 base, with 8 bases remaining between them. The CDR3 here is CASSLAAGSYNEQFF. The CDR3 bases are TGCGCCAGCAGCTTGGCCGCGGGGTCCTACAATGAGCAGTTCTTC.

The chain carries TRBV7-2 and TRBJ1-2; 7 bases map to TRBD1. The ends lost 1 base at V and 6 bases at J; junction bases unmatched: 5. This CDR3 is built from 14 residues. CDR1 and CDR2 (germline): SGHTA, FQGNSA. The CDR3 protein is CASSLEQGRHGYTF. CDR3 in DNA: TGTGCCAGCAGCTTAGAACAGGGGAGGCATGGCTACACCTTC.

The chain recombines TRBV7-2 with TRBJ2-5; 7 nucleotides line up with TRBD2. CDR1 is SGHTA and CDR2 is FQGNSA in the germline V gene. This CDR3 comprises 14 residues. Trimming removed 4 bases from V and 5 bases from J; junction bases left unmatched: 7. This chain's CDR3 is CASSYGGGMETQYF. The CDR3 nucleotides are TGTGCCAGCAGCTACGGGGGAGGGATGGAGACCCAGTACTTC. Looking up the rest from reference TRBV7-2 and TRBJ2-5 gives the full variable domain: GAGVSQSPSNKVTEKGKDVELRCDPISGHTALYWYRQSLGQGLEFLIYFQGNSAPDKSGLPSDRFSAERTGGSVSTLTIQRTQQEDSAVYLCASSYGGGMETQYFGPGTRLLVL.

J is TRBJ1-6 and V is TRBV28; D is unresolved. Germline lookup yields CDR1 MDHEN and CDR2 SYDVKM. This CDR3 spans 12 amino acids. V gave up 5 bases and J gave up 10 bases, with 9 bases separating them. CDR3 bases: TGTGCCAGCAGTCTAAGCGGGTCACCCCTCCACTTT. This codes for CASSLSGSPLHF.

Here the CDR3 DNA reads TGTGCCAGCAGTCTTCCTGGGGTGAACACTGAAGCTTTCTTT. Its protein is CASSLPGVNTEAFF. The chain links TRBV13 to TRBJ1-1; D is unresolved. V lost 6 bases and J 0 bases, leaving 11 bases between the germline ends. The CDR3 is made up of 14 amino acids. The germline CDR1 and CDR2 sequences are PRHDT and FYEKMQ (reference sequence).

The chain employs TRBV7-2 and TRBJ2-1; D unclear. The CDR3 runs 11 residues. V was pared by 5 bases and J by 10 bases, with 9 bases between. Germline CDR1 SGHTA, CDR2 FQGNSA. In DNA, the CDR3 is TGTGCCAGCAGCCCCCTTAGGGAGCAGTTCTTC. It yields the protein CASSPLREQFF. Variable domain in full (rest from reference TRBV7-2 and TRBJ2-1): GAGVSQSPSNKVTEKGKDVELRCDPISGHTALYWYRQSLGQGLEFLIYFQGNSAPDKSGLPSDRFSAERTGGSVSTLTIQRTQQEDSAVYLCASSPLREQFFGPGTRLTVL.

J is TRBJ1-2 and V is TRBV6-5, with D possibly matching TRBD1 (5 bases). Trimming took off 2 bases at V and 10 bases at J, with 20 bases between the two ends. This CDR3 is built from 15 residues. CDR1 is MNHEY and CDR2 is SVGAGI in the germline V gene. CDR3 bases: TGTGCCAGCAGTTACCCCGGGGCAAAACCCGACCCCTACACCTTC. Its protein product is CASSYPGAKPDPYTF.

This rearrangement joins TRBV9 to TRBJ1-2, with D possibly matching TRBD1 (6 bases). This CDR3 has 14 amino acids. Germline loops: CDR1 SGDLS, CDR2 YYNGEE. Trimming removed 0 bases at V and 4 bases at J, with 10 bases between. CDR3: CASSVGGGVYGYTF. The CDR3 DNA sequence: TGTGCCAGCAGCGTAGGAGGGGGGGTCTATGGCTACACCTTC.

V and J are TRBV4-3 and TRBJ2-2; TRBD2 matches at 12 bases. V was clipped by 4 bases and J by 4 bases; unmatched bases: 16. Germline values: CDR1 LGHNA, CDR2 YSLEER. This CDR3 comprises 20 residues. As DNA, the CDR3 is TGCGCCAGCAGCCGGGATGTTGGACTAGCGGGGAGTAGGCCCACCGGGGAGCTGTTTTTT. It is translated as CASSRDVGLAGSRPTGELFF.

V usage is TRBV10-3 and J usage is TRBJ2-3; 15 bases map to TRBD2. Unmatched junction bases numbered 4, after V lost 10 bases and J lost 2 bases. CDR3 length: 15 residues. CDR1 is ENHRY, CDR2 SYGVKD, per germline. CDR3 region: CATGLAGGFTDTQYF. DNA of the CDR3: TGTGCCACCGGACTAGCGGGGGGGTTCACAGATACGCAGTATTTT.

The chain recombines TRBV7-9 with TRBJ2-7; D call uncertain. Per germline, CDR1 SEHNR and CDR2 FQNEAQ (reference sequence). The V and J ends lost 5 bases and 7 bases respectively, with 9 bases between them. The CDR3 is made up of 11 amino acids. CDR3 loop: CASSQPGEQYF. For the CDR3, the DNA is TGTGCCAGCAGCCAGCCCGGAGAGCAGTACTTC.

J is TRBJ2-1 and V is TRBV6-5, with TRBD2 matching 7 bases. V lost 6 bases to trimming and J lost 6 bases; unmatched junction nucleotides: 2. The CDR3 has 12 residues. Germline CDR1 MNHEY, CDR2 SVGAGI. CDR3 bases: TGTGCCAGCAGGGGAGGGCCCAATGAGCAGTTCTTC. Its protein is CASRGGPNEQFF.

V is TRBV28 and J is TRBJ2-2; TRBD2 matches 7 bases. CDR1 is MDHEN, CDR2 SYDVKM, per germline. The CDR3 contains 15 residues. Unmatched junction bases numbered 2, after V lost 3 bases and J lost 1 base. CDR3 sequence reads: CASSFPSGNTGELFF. The CDR3 DNA is TGTGCCAGCAGTTTCCCTAGCGGGAACACCGGGGAGCTGTTTTTT. The full variable domain, completed using reference TRBV28 and TRBJ2-2, is DVKVTQSSRYLVKRTGEKVFLECVQDMDHENMFWYRQDPGLGLRLIYFSYDVKMKEKGDIPEGYSVSREKKERFSLILESASTNQTSMYLCASSFPSGNTGELFFGEGSRLTVL.

The chain recombines TRBV4-1 with TRBJ1-4, with unresolved D. V was cut by 0 bases and J by 3 bases, with 11 bases left in between. The length of the CDR3 is 16 residues. The germline V gene encodes CDR1 MGHRA and CDR2 YSYEKL. CDR3 amino acids: CASSQDFPGANEKLFF. CDR3 nucleotides: TGCGCCAGCAGCCAAGATTTTCCGGGCGCTAATGAAAAACTGTTTTTT.

This clone showed up just once. This CDR3 is CASSLGFSWGDEKLFF. The CDR3 DNA reads TGTGCCAGCAGCTTAGGATTCTCCTGGGGAGATGAAAAACTGTTTTTT. The chain recombines TRBV7-9 with TRBJ1-4; D is unclear. CDR1 and CDR2 (germline): SEHNR, FQNEAQ (reference sequence). The CDR3 has 16 residues. V lost 1 base and J lost 6, with 15 bases in between.

The chain is built from TRBV29-1 and TRBJ2-2; D might be TRBD2 (6 bases). The germline V and J ends were trimmed by 2 bases and 0 bases, with 10 bases remaining between them. The CDR3 is made up of 15 amino acids. Germline lookup yields CDR1 SQVTM and CDR2 ANQGSEA. DNA of the CDR3: TGCAGCGTTGAATACGGGAGCGCGAACACCGGGGAGCTGTTTTTT. This encodes CSVEYGSANTGELFF.

V usage is TRBV5-6 and J usage is TRBJ1-5, with 7 bases that match TRBD1. V was pared by 3 bases and J by 1 base, with 4 bases of the junction left unmatched. CDR3 length equals 15 residues. Germline lookup yields CDR1 SGHDT and CDR2 YYEEEE. CDR3 in amino acids: CASSYRGGSNQPQHF. The CDR3 region has the DNA TGTGCCAGCAGCTACAGGGGCGGAAGCAATCAGCCCCAGCATTTT.

DNA of the CDR3: TGTGCCAGCAGCTTATATTACGAGCAGTACTTC. This translates into CASSLYYEQYF. The chain has TRBV5-4 and TRBJ2-7; D gene ambiguous. Trimming took 2 bases from V and 4 from J, leaving 4 bases between them. The CDR3 is made up of 11 amino acids. The germline V gene encodes CDR1 SGHNT and CDR2 YYREEE (reference sequence). The full variable domain, in which reference TRBV5-4 and TRBJ2-7 provide the parts outside the CDR3, is ETGVTQSPTHLIKTRGQQVTLRCSSQSGHNTVSWYQQALGQGPQFIFQYYREEENGRGNFPPRFSGLQFPNYSSELNVNALELDDSALYLCASSLYYEQYFGPGTRLTVT.

J is TRBJ1-1 and V is TRBV15, with D uncertain. Trimming removed 4 bases from V and 5 bases from J, with 20 bases in between. The CDR3 contains 16 residues. Germline assignment: CDR1 LNHNV and CDR2 YYDKDF (reference sequence). Here the CDR3 reads CATSKTLDPMGTEAFF. The CDR3 DNA reads TGTGCCACCAGCAAAACCCTGGACCCTATGGGGACTGAAGCTTTCTTT.

This chain joins TRBV5-8 and TRBJ1-5; D perhaps matches TRBD1 (5 bases). Looked up from germline, CDR1 is SGHTS and CDR2 is YDEGEE. The CDR3 loop spans 16 amino acids. Trimming stripped 4 bases from V and 0 bases from J, with 14 bases between. The CDR3 DNA reads as TGTGCCAGCAGCCAGAATAACAGGTATAGCAATCAGCCCCAGCATTTT. It codes for CASSQNNRYSNQPQHF.